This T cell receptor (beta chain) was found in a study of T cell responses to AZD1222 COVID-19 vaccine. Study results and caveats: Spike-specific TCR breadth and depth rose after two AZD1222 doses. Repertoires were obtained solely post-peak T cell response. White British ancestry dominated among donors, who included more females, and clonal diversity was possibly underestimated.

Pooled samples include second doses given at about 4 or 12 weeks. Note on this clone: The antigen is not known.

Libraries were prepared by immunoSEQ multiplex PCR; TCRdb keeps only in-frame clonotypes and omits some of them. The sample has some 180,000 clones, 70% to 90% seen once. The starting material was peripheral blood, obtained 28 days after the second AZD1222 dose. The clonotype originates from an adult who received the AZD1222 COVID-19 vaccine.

The CDR3 sequence is CASSLEGDVYNEQFF. In DNA, the CDR3 is TGTGCCAGCAGCTTGGAAGGGGACGTTTACAATGAGCAGTTCTTC. The genes are TRBV7-2 and TRBJ2-1; D possibly matches TRBD1 or TRBD2 (5 bases each). Looked up from germline, CDR1 is SGHTA and CDR2 is FQGNSA. Trimming shortened V by 3 bases and J by 4 bases, and 13 bases separated the two germline ends. This CDR3 is built from 15 residues.